Reported below is one T cell receptor beta chain. The CDR3 loop spans 15 amino acids. Germline lookup yields CDR1 SEHNR and CDR2 FQNEAQ (reference sequence). The germline V and J ends were trimmed by 0 bases and 6 bases, with 15 bases remaining between them. Measured with immunoSEQ multiplex PCR; TCRdb has only the in-frame clones, and not every one. The data contain 200,000 to 250,000 clones, approximately 90% of them seen just once; the ten biggest clones take up over 3%. This record belongs to a study of blood T cell repertoires in COVID-19. The clonotype was recovered from a woman between 40 and 55 years old with acute COVID-19. The specimen sequenced was PBMCs or T cells enriched from blood (not recorded which). The V call is TRBV7-9, the J call TRBJ2-7; D perhaps matches TRBD1 (6 bases). Here the CDR3 DNA reads TGTGCCAGCAGCTTAGCCGGGCTTGAGGGGGTCGAGCAGTACTTC. Residues: CASSLAGLEGVEQYF.